This TCR beta chain was obtained from a study of shared clonotypes between healthy human individuals. In its sample, this clone was seen a few times. The antigen is unknown. At the deep level, the assay was run. Libraries were prepared by immunoSEQ multiplex PCR; TCRdb keeps only in-frame clonotypes and omits some of them. The sample gives under 600,000 clones, 75% to 80% of which show up once; roughly an eighth is in the top ten. Study-level findings and limits: Specimens sampled were limited to blood, with tissue repertoires likely differing. Among donors, the sharing of clonotypes was expected to be influenced by sequencing depth.

The CDR3 has 14 amino acids. V lost 1 base and J lost 2, with 9 bases in between. CDR1 is MGHDK, CDR2 SYGVNS, per germline. This receptor was obtained from a woman between 40 and 50 years old in good health. Some clones in this sample may be carry-over from other donors' samples. The chain joins TRBV25-1 to TRBJ2-7; no clear D gene. Material for sequencing was PBMCs. Written as DNA, the CDR3 is TGTGCCAGCAGTGAATCCAGTTTGCCCTACGAGCAGTACTTC. The encoded protein is CASSESSLPYEQYF.